One and the same sample provided the 20 T cell receptor beta chains below, sequenced in a study of control samples from healthy donors and cancer patients. Assay: immunoSEQ multiplex PCR; the TCRdb copy retains only in-frame clones and omits some. The sample includes approximately 94,000 clones, more than 85% of them seen just once. The sequenced sample was blood. These receptors were collected from a woman aged 50 to 65 in good health.

V is TRBV2 and J is TRBJ2-1; 11 bases match TRBD2. The J segment lost 1 base and the V segment lost 6 bases, leaving 5 bases of the junction unmatched. CDR3 length: 16 residues. CDR1 SNHLY and CDR2 FYNNEI come from the germline V gene. The CDR3 is CASRMLAGGSYNEQFF. The DNA for the CDR3 is TGTGCCAGCAGGATGCTAGCGGGGGGATCCTACAATGAGCAGTTCTTC.

This clone appeared once. CDR3 sequence (DNA): TGTGCCAGCAGCGGGACAAGGGGCACCGGGGAGCTGTTTTTT. Encoded protein: CASSGTRGTGELFF. The rearrangement links TRBV6-5 to TRBJ2-2; tentative D call: TRBD1 (6 bases). Trimming removed 6 bases at V and 4 bases at J, with 12 bases between. The CDR3 is made up of 14 amino acids. The germline gives CDR1 MNHEY, CDR2 SVGAGI.

The V and J genes are TRBV5-1 and TRBJ2-5; D not certain. The V end lost 4 bases, the J end lost 2 bases, and 12 bases lay between the germline ends. This CDR3 is built from 14 residues. Germline values: CDR1 SGHRS, CDR2 YFSETQ. The CDR3 coding sequence is TGCGCCAGCAGCCTGCGTCCGGATCAAGAGACCCAGTACTTC. Amino acid sequence: CASSLRPDQETQYF. The variable domain in full, with the rest retrieved from reference TRBV5-1 and TRBJ2-5, is KAGVTQTPRYLIKTRGQQVTLSCSPISGHRSVSWYQQTPGQGLQFLFEYFSETQRNKGNFPGRFSGRQFSNSRSEMNVSTLELGDSALYLCASSLRPDQETQYFGPGTRLLVL.

Here the CDR3 DNA reads TGTGCTAGTGGTTTGAGGGATGAGCAGTTCTTC. This translates into CASGLRDEQFF. This chain joins TRBV12-5 and TRBJ2-1, with D unclear. The germline V gene has CDR1 LGHNT and CDR2 FRNRAP. The length of the CDR3 is 11 residues. The V gene lost 2 bases and the J gene lost 8 bases, with 4 bases spanning the gap.

This chain links TRBV5-1 with TRBJ2-1; D is unresolved. The CDR3 has 15 residues. The V and J ends lost 0 bases and 0 bases respectively, with 7 bases between them. Germline V gives CDR1 SGHRS, CDR2 YFSETQ. Here the CDR3 reads CASSLDSSSYNEQFF. The CDR3 DNA reads TGCGCCAGCAGCTTGGACAGCTCCTCCTACAATGAGCAGTTCTTC.

The rearrangement links TRBV4-2 to TRBJ1-5; D is perhaps TRBD1 (5 bases). V dropped 0 bases and J dropped 1 base, with 19 bases sitting between them. This CDR3 region has 19 residues. The germline CDR1 and CDR2 sequences are LGHNA and YNFKEQ. CDR3: CASSQDWGGRRASNQPQHF. CDR3 nucleotide sequence: TGTGCCAGCAGCCAAGATTGGGGGGGTCGCAGGGCGAGCAATCAGCCCCAGCATTTT.

This clone was observed once. The genes are TRBV6-5 and TRBJ2-1, with 9 bases that match TRBD1. The V and J ends lost 2 bases and 9 bases, in that order; junction bases with no gene match: 8. This CDR3 is 15 amino acids long. Per germline, CDR1 MNHEY and CDR2 SVGAGI. The CDR3 sequence is CASSYASTGGGEQFF. The DNA for the CDR3 is TGTGCCAGCAGTTACGCCTCAACAGGGGGCGGTGAGCAGTTCTTC.

The CDR3 DNA is TGTGCCAGCAGCTCGCCCATCTCTACTGGAAACACCATATATTTT. Encoded protein: CASSSPISTGNTIYF. The genes are TRBV5-6 and TRBJ1-3; no firm D call. V was trimmed by 3 bases and J by 2 bases, leaving 12 bases between them. The CDR3 covers 15 residues. CDR1 SGHDT and CDR2 YYEEEE come from the germline V gene.

The J gene is TRBJ2-1, the V gene TRBV9, with D perhaps assigned TRBD1 or TRBD2 (5 bases each). CDR1 and CDR2 from the germline V gene are SGDLS and YYNGEE. V was pared by 3 bases and J by 0 bases, with 13 bases between. This CDR3 is built from 16 residues. In DNA form, the CDR3 reads TGTGCCAGCAGCGAAGAGGGGTGGAGCTCCTACAATGAGCAGTTCTTC. This gives the protein CASSEEGWSSYNEQFF.

V and J are TRBV7-2 and TRBJ2-3; weak D call: TRBD2 (7 bases). Germline V lookup: CDR1 SGHTA, CDR2 FQGNSA. The CDR3 runs to 16 residues. V lost 5 bases, J lost 2 bases, and 17 bases lay in between. CDR3 in amino acids: CASSPRGGGPTDTQYF. The DNA of the CDR3 is TGTGCCAGCAGCCCTAGAGGGGGGGGGCCCACAGATACGCAGTATTTT.

The chain couples TRBV2 to TRBJ2-5; D is unclear. Germline-derived CDR1 and CDR2 are SNHLY and FYNNEI. The V end was cut by 6 bases, the J end by 6 bases, with 5 bases between. There are 10 residues in the CDR3. The CDR3 is CASSEQTQYF. CDR3 nucleotide sequence: TGTGCCAGCAGCGAGCAGACCCAGTACTTC. Based on the CDR3 plus reference TRBV2 and TRBJ2-5, the full variable domain is EPEVTQTPSHQVTQMGQEVILRCVPISNHLYFYWYRQILGQKVEFLVSFYNNEISEKSEIFDDQFSVERPDGSNFTLKIRSTKLEDSAMYFCASSEQTQYFGPGTRLLVL.

This clone showed up just once. This rearrangement joins TRBV12-3 or TRBV12-4 to TRBJ2-1; D not certain. The CDR3 runs 13 residues. V shed 4 bases and J shed 5 bases, with 9 bases lying between them. CDR3 bases: TGTGCCAGCAGTTCAACCCTCAACAATGAGCAGTTCTTC. Its translation is CASSSTLNNEQFF.

This chain uses TRBV10-3 with TRBJ1-1; 9 bases fit TRBD1. Germline CDR1 ENHRY, CDR2 SYGVKD. Unmatched junction bases numbered 7, after V lost 4 bases and J lost 1 base. The CDR3 runs 16 residues. The DNA for the CDR3 is TGTGCCATCAGTGGGGACAGGGTGAACAGGAACACTGAAGCTTTCTTT. This sequence encodes CAISGDRVNRNTEAFF.

This chain uses TRBV29-1 with TRBJ2-3; weak D call: TRBD2 (6 bases). The germline V gene has CDR1 SQVTM and CDR2 ANQGSEA. Trimming removed 2 bases from V and 6 bases from J, with 18 bases in between. The CDR3 length is 15 residues. CDR3 in amino acids: CSVEHWQEGHDTQYF. The CDR3 DNA is TGCAGCGTTGAACATTGGCAGGAGGGCCACGATACGCAGTATTTT.

V usage is TRBV12-5 and J usage is TRBJ1-5; the D is unclear. Per the germline V gene, CDR1 is LGHNT and CDR2 is FRNRAP. The V end was cut by 4 bases, the J end by 0 bases, with 16 bases between. The CDR3 totals 17 residues. The CDR3 protein is CASGSISTDNSNQPQHF. As DNA, the CDR3 is TGTGCTAGTGGTTCGATTAGTACAGATAATAGCAATCAGCCCCAGCATTTT. The full variable domain, its missing parts supplied by reference TRBV12-5 and TRBJ1-5, is DARVTQTPRHKVTEMGQEVTMRCQPILGHNTVFWYRQTMMQGLELLAYFRNRAPLDDSGMPKDRFSAEMPDATLATLKIQPSEPRDSAVYFCASGSISTDNSNQPQHFGDGTRLSIL.

Only a few counts were recorded for this clone. The genes are TRBV19 and TRBJ2-3; 12 positions agree with TRBD2. The CDR3 totals 16 residues. Germline V CDR1 and CDR2: LNHDA, SQIVND (reference sequence). V lost 3 bases to trimming and J lost 4 bases; unmatched junction nucleotides: 5. In DNA, the CDR3 is TGTGCCAGTAGTATCCGGACTAGCGGGACCCCAGATACGCAGTATTTT. Its protein is CASSIRTSGTPDTQYF.

Worth noting for this clone: Since the CDR3 does not end with the conserved phenylalanine or tryptophan, this likely comes from a read error. It is unclear where the CDR3 begins or ends on the DNA, so no DNA is shown, and the CDR3 is as TCRdb lists it. The chain has TRBV6-6 and TRBJ1-2; TRBD1, the table's D call, lacks a check against the DNA. Germline-derived CDR1 and CDR2 are MNHNY and SVGAGI (reference sequence). The CDR3 contains 12 residues when both ends are counted. The CDR3 here is CASSYVDRAPLV.

The chain carries TRBV2 and TRBJ2-2, with 10 bases fitting TRBD1. The CDR3 is 15 amino acids. Germline V lookup: CDR1 SNHLY, CDR2 FYNNEI. Trimming cost V 7 bases and J 4 bases; bases outside gene matches: 6. The CDR3 sequence: CASIDRGHGTGELFF. The CDR3 DNA is TGTGCCAGCATTGACAGGGGGCACGGCACCGGGGAGCTGTTTTTT. Full variable domain (outside the CDR3, taken from reference TRBV2 and TRBJ2-2): EPEVTQTPSHQVTQMGQEVILRCVPISNHLYFYWYRQILGQKVEFLVSFYNNEISEKSEIFDDQFSVERPDGSNFTLKIRSTKLEDSAMYFCASIDRGHGTGELFFGEGSRLTVL.

The chain recombines TRBV5-1 with TRBJ1-2, with 8 bases aligning to TRBD1. The V and J ends lost 4 bases and 8 bases, in that order; junction bases with no gene match: 10. This CDR3 is built from 14 residues. CDR1 SGHRS and CDR2 YFSETQ come from the germline V gene. This chain's CDR3 is CASSQGQAGWGYTF. CDR3 coding DNA: TGCGCCAGCAGCCAGGGACAGGCCGGATGGGGCTACACCTTC.

The rearrangement uses TRBV7-9 and TRBJ2-1; 12 nucleotides match TRBD1. The CDR3 has 16 amino acids. Trimming at V came to 0 bases and at J to 8 bases, leaving 5 bases not matched to a gene. Germline assignment: CDR1 SEHNR and CDR2 FQNEAQ (reference sequence). CDR3 in DNA: TGTGCCAGCAGCTTAGCGCTAGGGACAGGGGGCGATGAGCAGTTCTTC. This translates into CASSLALGTGGDEQFF.